A single TCR beta chain is shown here with its context. As yet, its antigen is unknown. The data derive from a study of cytomegalovirus exposure and HLA in healthy donors. Study outcomes and limitations: Researchers reported in a later analysis that a missense DCLRE1C variant was tied to TCR beta V- and J-gene trimming. Follow-up analysis seemed to connect common viral pathogens with several of the most significant clusters identified.

Deletions cut 4 bases from V and 0 bases from J, with 17 bases between. The CDR3 has 16 amino acids. CDR1 and CDR2 from the germline V gene are SGHRS and YFSETQ. Healthy bone marrow donors formed the donor group. In the PCR, 60 Vbeta and 13 Jbeta primers were used. This table comes from immunoSEQ multiplex PCR, and its TCRdb copy is limited to in-frame clones, with some not included. The table includes 80,000 or so clones, more than 75% detected once. This sequence was found in a male donor in good health and CMV-seropositive. The J gene is TRBJ2-7, the V gene TRBV5-1, with D maybe TRBD2 (7 bases). The sequencing input was PBMCs. As DNA, the CDR3 is TGCGCCAGCAGCCCGGGGGCGGGAGCCTACTCCTACGAGCAGTACTTC. It specifies CASSPGAGAYSYEQYF.